Shown below are 2 T cell receptor beta chains from a single sample sequenced in a study of T-cell reconstitution after alpha-beta-depleted transplantation in children. Preparation of the TCRbeta library was carried out with unique molecular identifiers. TCRdb called the PCR reads again in MiXCR, with one record for every CDR3 protein. The data contain about 870,000 distinct CDR3 sequences, roughly 16% of them singletons. This material consisted of PBMCs, mostly from graft donor cells, taken 360 days after TCRalphabeta/CD19-depleted stem cell transplant. These receptors all come from a male patient younger than 18 who had a stem cell transplant for acute lymphoblastic leukemia, so the T cells may come from the graft donor.

This clonotype showed up just a few times. V is TRBV9 and J is TRBJ2-2; D is perhaps TRBD2 (6 bases). Looked up from germline, CDR1 is SGDLS and CDR2 is YYNGEE. The CDR3 has 15 amino acids. Trimming removed 1 base at V and 7 bases at J, with 14 bases between. CDR3 sequence: CASSVPSGWDGELFF. For the CDR3, the DNA is TGTGCCAGCAGCGTACCGAGCGGGTGGGACGGGGAGCTGTTTTTT. Full variable domain (outside the CDR3, taken from reference TRBV9 and TRBJ2-2): DSGVTQTPKHLITATGQRVTLRCSPRSGDLSVYWYQQSLDQGLQFLIQYYNGEERAKGNILERFSAQQFPDLHSELNLSSLELGDSALYFCASSVPSGWDGELFFGEGSRLTVL.

The chain combines TRBV10-3 with TRBJ2-5; perhaps D is TRBD1 or TRBD2 (5 bases each). The length of the CDR3 is 16 residues. Germline V gene sequence: CDR1 ENHRY, CDR2 SYGVKD. V was shortened by 8 bases and J by 3 bases, with 22 bases between the two germline ends. The CDR3 here is CAIAWKSGTGKETQYF. In nucleotides, the CDR3 is TGTGCCATCGCTTGGAAGTCCGGGACGGGGAAAGAGACCCAGTACTTC.